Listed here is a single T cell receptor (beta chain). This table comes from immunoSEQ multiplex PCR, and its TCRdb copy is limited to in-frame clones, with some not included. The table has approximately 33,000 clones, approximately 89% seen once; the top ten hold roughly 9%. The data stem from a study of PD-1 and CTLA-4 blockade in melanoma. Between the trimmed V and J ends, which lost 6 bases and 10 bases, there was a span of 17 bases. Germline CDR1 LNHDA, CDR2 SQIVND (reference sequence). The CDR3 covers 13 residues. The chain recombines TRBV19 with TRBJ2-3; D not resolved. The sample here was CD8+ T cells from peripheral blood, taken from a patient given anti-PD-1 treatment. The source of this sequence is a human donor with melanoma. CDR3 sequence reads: CASSFGSSGPQYF. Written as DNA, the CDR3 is TGTGCCAGTAGCTTCGGGTCCTCCGGGCCGCAGTATTTT. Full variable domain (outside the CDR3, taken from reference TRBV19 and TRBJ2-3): DGGITQSPKYLFRKEGQNVTLSCEQNLNHDAMYWYRQDPGQGLRLIYYSQIVNDFQKGDIAEGYSVSREKKESFPLTVTSAQKNPTAFYLCASSFGSSGPQYFGPGTRLTVL.